The TCR beta chain under discussion was sequenced for a study of blood T cell repertoires in COVID-19. Study-level background: COVID-19 samples collected from the United States, Italy and Spain covered acute and convalescent phases.

Repertoires were generated with immunoSEQ multiplex PCR, while TCRdb's copy carries only in-frame clones and drops some. Found here are some 350,000 clones, 70% to 90% of them singletons; the top ten hold under 5.5%. CDR1 is SEHNR, CDR2 FQNEAQ, per germline (reference sequence). V shed 5 bases and J shed 0 bases, with 10 bases lying between them. This CDR3 contains 15 residues. All enrollees were about 18 to 100 years old and from about 24 US areas. The material sequenced was PBMCs or T cells enriched from blood (not recorded which). J is TRBJ1-4 and V is TRBV7-9; D gene uncertain. The origin of this receptor is a woman aged 25 to 45 who had recovered from COVID-19. The CDR3 nucleotides read TGTGCCAGCAGCAGGGAGCTTGCAACTAATGAAAAACTGTTTTTT. Residues: CASSRELATNEKLFF.